The clone carrying this T cell receptor (beta chain) was observed at least ten times. The antigen is not known. Looked up from germline, CDR1 is SGHTA and CDR2 is FQGNSA. The CDR3 length is 15 residues. Trimming took 1 base from V and 7 from J, leaving 11 bases between them. This sample was taken from a study of CD8 T cells in ankylosing spondylitis. TCRdb reprocessed the 5' RACE reads with MiXCR, giving one entry per CDR3 protein. Among 130,000 or so distinct CDR3 sequences listed, about 6.4% were seen once. Study-wide findings and caveats: Earlier literature documents some of the motif variants in reactive arthritis synovial fluid and blood. CD8+ disease-linked clones were present at relatively low frequencies in blood.

Sequenced input: blood, either unsorted or a sorted T cell fraction (not recorded which). This chain links TRBV7-2 with TRBJ1-6; D remains ambiguous. The receptor comes from a male donor with ankylosing spondylitis or in good health (not recorded which). CDR3 loop: CASSLVRVTNSPLHF. Here the CDR3 DNA reads TGTGCCAGCAGCTTAGTGAGGGTGACCAATTCACCCCTCCACTTT. The full variable domain, its missing parts supplied by reference TRBV7-2 and TRBJ1-6, is GAGVSQSPSNKVTEKGKDVELRCDPISGHTALYWYRQSLGQGLEFLIYFQGNSAPDKSGLPSDRFSAERTGGSVSTLTIQRTQQEDSAVYLCASSLVRVTNSPLHFGNGTRLTVT.